The 27 T cell receptor beta chains listed next were all sequenced from one sample in a study of blood T cell repertoires in COVID-19. Produced via immunoSEQ multiplex PCR; TCRdb's table is partial and in-frame only. The table records about 32,000 clones, approximately 85% of them present only once. Sequences were obtained from peripheral blood. The receptors originated from a man aged 55 to 70 with active or convalescent COVID-19.

The rearrangement uses TRBV18 and TRBJ1-6; D may be TRBD1 (5 bases). Germline V gene sequence: CDR1 KGHSH, CDR2 LQKENI. Deletions cut 2 bases from V and 14 bases from J, with 16 bases between. The CDR3 runs to 14 residues. The CDR3 here is CASSPDISGGSLHF. The DNA for the CDR3 is TGTGCCAGCTCACCAGACATCTCCGGGGGGTCCCTCCACTTT.

This chain connects TRBV2 to TRBJ2-7; 8 bases are shared with TRBD2. The CDR3 length is 13 residues. From germline, CDR1 is SNHLY and CDR2 FYNNEI. Trimming at V came to 7 bases and at J to 3 bases, leaving 5 bases not matched to a gene. CDR3 coding DNA: TGTGCCAGCAAAGGCGGGGGGCTCTACGAGCAGTACGTC. Protein: CASKGGGLYEQYV.

This clone was seen more than once but under ten times. CDR3 sequence: CASSQGPGFFF. Here the CDR3 DNA reads TGTGCCAGCAGCCAAGGACCGGGTTTCTTCTTT. V is TRBV14 and J is TRBJ1-1; no clear D gene. V lost 1 base, J lost 14 bases, and 11 bases lay in between. The length of the CDR3 is 11 residues. Germline CDR1 and CDR2: SGHDN and FVKESK.

This rearrangement joins TRBV13 to TRBJ2-5; 8 nucleotides line up with TRBD1. Germline CDR1 and CDR2: PRHDT and FYEKMQ (reference sequence). The CDR3 runs 14 residues. The V gene end was trimmed by 2 bases and the J gene end by 7 bases; junction bases not matched to a gene: 6. DNA of the CDR3: TGTGCCAGCAGCTTAAGGGACAGGATGGCGACCCAGTACTTC. Translated, it gives CASSLRDRMATQYF.

The chain uses TRBV3-1 (or the pseudogene TRBV3-2) and TRBJ2-5; the match to TRBD2 covers 14 bases. The CDR3 length is 16 residues. V gave up 4 bases and J gave up 7 bases; unmatched junction bases: 8. CDR1 is LGHDT, CDR2 YNNKEL, per germline (reference sequence). The CDR3 loop reads CASSRGTSGGPGTQYF. The CDR3 region has the DNA TGTGCCAGCAGCCGCGGGACTAGCGGGGGTCCAGGGACCCAGTACTTC.

The V gene is TRBV5-8, the J gene TRBJ1-3, with D unclear. V was shortened by 2 bases and J by 7 bases, with 10 bases between the two germline ends. The CDR3 is 13 amino acids. The germline V gene encodes CDR1 SGHTS and CDR2 YDEGEE. The CDR3 loop is CASSLRRGNTIYF. In nucleotides, the CDR3 is TGTGCCAGCAGCTTAAGACGAGGGAACACCATATATTTT.

The chain has TRBV11-2 and TRBJ2-1, with TRBD2 matching 9 bases. V shed 5 bases, J shed 9 bases, and the junction held 14 bases outside the gene matches. CDR3 length: 16 amino acids. In germline, CDR1 is SGHAT, CDR2 FQNNGV. The CDR3 sequence: CASSPRAGGLVGEQFF. In nucleotides, the CDR3 is TGTGCCAGCAGCCCGAGGGCGGGAGGGCTGGTAGGTGAGCAGTTCTTC.

The chain joins TRBV12-3 or TRBV12-4 to TRBJ1-1; D is unresolved. V lost 4 bases and J 11 bases, leaving 14 bases between the germline ends. The CDR3 consists of 12 residues. The CDR3 nucleotides read TGTGCCAGCAGTTCGCGGACTGCGCGGGCTTTCTTT. The encoded protein is CASSSRTARAFF.

The CDR3 region has the DNA TGCGCCAGCAGCTTGACTAGCGGGAAGAGCACAGATACGCAGTATTTT. Translating gives CASSLTSGKSTDTQYF. The rearrangement links TRBV5-1 to TRBJ2-3; 10 bases are a match to TRBD2. Losses at the gene ends were 1 base for V and 0 bases for J; bases not matched to a gene: 2. CDR1 and CDR2 (germline): SGHRS, YFSETQ. This CDR3 has 16 residues.

This clone was seen only once. The chain couples TRBV5-6 to TRBJ2-2, with D possibly matching TRBD1 (5 bases). Germline CDR1 SGHDT, CDR2 YYEEEE. The CDR3 extends over 16 amino acids. V was pared by 4 bases and J by 0 bases, with 13 bases between. CDR3: CASSEGWGPNTGELFF. CDR3 bases: TGTGCCAGCAGCGAAGGCTGGGGCCCGAACACCGGGGAGCTGTTTTTT.

This clone was observed a single time. The V gene is TRBV7-6, the J gene TRBJ2-1, with 7 bases that match TRBD2. The CDR3 is 16 residues long. Germline CDR1 and CDR2: SGHVS and FNYEAQ. The ends lost 4 bases at V and 5 bases at J; junction bases unmatched: 11. In DNA, the CDR3 is TGTGCCAGCAGCTCTATTGGGGGGGAGAGGAACAATGAGCAGTTCTTC. Protein product: CASSSIGGERNNEQFF. The full variable domain, its missing parts supplied by reference TRBV7-6 and TRBJ2-1, is GAGVSQSPRYKVTKRGQDVALRCDPISGHVSLYWYRQALGQGPEFLTYFNYEAQQDKSGLPNDRFSAERPEGSISTLTIQRTEQRDSAMYRCASSSIGGERNNEQFFGPGTRLTVL.

CDR3 nucleotides: TGCAGCTCTAGGGCTAGCGGGTATGGGGAGACCCAGTACTTC. This sequence encodes CSSRASGYGETQYF. The chain uses TRBV29-1 and TRBJ2-5; 8 bases are shared with TRBD2. Trimming took 8 bases from V and 5 from J; bases not matched to a gene: 13. From germline, CDR1 is SQVTM and CDR2 ANQGSEA. The CDR3 is 14 residues long. The full variable domain, rest sourced from reference TRBV29-1 and TRBJ2-5, is SAVISQKPSRDICQRGTSLTIQCQVDSQVTMMFWYRQQPGQSLTLIATANQGSEATYESGFVIDKFPISRPNLTFSTLTVSNMSPEDSSIYLCSSRASGYGETQYFGPGTRLLVL.

This clone was seen only once. The chain links TRBV28 to TRBJ2-1; D uncertain. Germline V gene sequence: CDR1 MDHEN, CDR2 SYDVKM. The CDR3 sequence is 9 residues long. Trimming left V 7 bases short and J 11 bases short, with 6 bases between. The CDR3 coding sequence is TGTGCCAGCATCGGTAAGCAGTTCTTC. This codes for CASIGKQFF.

This clone was picked up one time. The rearrangement joins TRBV5-1 to TRBJ2-7, with TRBD2 matching 7 bases. CDR1 and CDR2 (germline): SGHRS, YFSETQ. CDR3 length equals 13 residues. J gave up 7 bases and V 4 bases, and 8 bases lay outside the gene matches. CDR3 protein: CASSRRGGGEQYV. The CDR3 DNA reads as TGCGCCAGCAGCCGACGGGGCGGGGGTGAGCAGTACGTC.

This clone was observed at least ten times. This CDR3 is CATSALQTGELFF. CDR3 nucleotides: TGTGCCACCAGTGCGCTCCAGACCGGGGAGCTGTTTTTT. The V call is TRBV24-1, the J call TRBJ2-2; D remains ambiguous. The CDR3 spans 13 residues. In germline, CDR1 is KGHDR, CDR2 SFDVKD. Trimming stripped 5 bases from V and 5 bases from J, with 8 bases between.

The chain is built from TRBV7-6 and TRBJ2-5, with 10 bases lining up with TRBD2. CDR1 and CDR2 from the germline V gene are SGHVS and FNYEAQ. This CDR3 is 16 amino acids long. V lost 5 bases, J lost 5 bases, and 11 bases stayed unmatched. The CDR3: CASSRTSGWMGETQYF. DNA for the CDR3: TGTGCCAGCAGCCGGACTAGCGGTTGGATGGGCGAGACCCAGTACTTC.

The chain couples TRBV5-1 to TRBJ2-3; 9 nucleotides agree with TRBD1. The V and J ends lost 3 bases and 1 base, in that order; junction bases with no gene match: 3. The CDR3 covers 15 residues. Germline lookup yields CDR1 SGHRS and CDR2 YFSETQ. The CDR3, as DNA: TGCGCCAGCAGCTGGGGACAGGGTCGCACAGATACGCAGTATTTT. Residues: CASSWGQGRTDTQYF. Together with reference TRBV5-1 and TRBJ2-3, the CDR3 gives the full variable domain: KAGVTQTPRYLIKTRGQQVTLSCSPISGHRSVSWYQQTPGQGLQFLFEYFSETQRNKGNFPGRFSGRQFSNSRSEMNVSTLELGDSALYLCASSWGQGRTDTQYFGPGTRLTVL.

This chain links TRBV9 with TRBJ2-3; TRBD1 matches at 8 bases. The ends lost 4 bases at V and 0 bases at J; junction bases unmatched: 4. The length of the CDR3 is 15 residues. Per germline, CDR1 SGDLS and CDR2 YYNGEE. CDR3 region: CASSLGQDSTDTQYF. CDR3 DNA sequence: TGTGCCAGCAGCCTGGGACAGGATAGCACAGATACGCAGTATTTT.

V usage is TRBV4-3 and J usage is TRBJ1-2; TRBD1 might be the D (5 bases). Trimming removed 0 bases from V and 4 bases from J, with 15 bases in between. The CDR3 is 16 amino acids. CDR1 and CDR2 (germline): LGHNA, YSLEER. CDR3 loop: CASSQELVGQAYGYTF. The CDR3 DNA follows: TGCGCCAGCAGCCAAGAGTTGGTGGGGCAGGCCTATGGCTACACCTTC.

The CDR3 here is CASSRDRGRFYGYTF. CDR3 DNA: TGTGCCAGCAGCCGAGACAGGGGGCGCTTCTATGGCTACACCTTC. The J gene is TRBJ1-2, the V gene TRBV7-8, with 10 bases matching TRBD1. The CDR3 sequence is 15 residues long. Germline CDR1 is SGHVS and CDR2 is FQNEAQ. V shed 5 bases and J 4 bases; nucleotides not matched to a gene: 7.

This clone was seen once. The rearrangement uses TRBV10-3 and TRBJ2-3; D is unclear. This CDR3 region has 14 residues. Per germline, CDR1 ENHRY and CDR2 SYGVKD. V was trimmed by 6 bases and J by 1 base, leaving 11 bases between them. The CDR3 reads CAISPNTGTDTQYF. DNA for the CDR3: TGTGCCATCAGCCCTAATACTGGCACAGATACGCAGTATTTT.

In this sample, this clone turned up once. This rearrangement joins TRBV5-8 to TRBJ2-5; 9 nucleotides align to TRBD1. V lost 6 bases to trimming and J lost 2 bases; unmatched junction nucleotides: 14. This CDR3 region has 17 residues. Germline V gene lookup returns CDR1 SGHTS and CDR2 YDEGEE. CDR3 sequence reads: CASTSGTTTGGQETQYF. The DNA for the CDR3 is TGTGCCAGCACCTCCGGGACGACGACAGGGGGACAAGAGACCCAGTACTTC.

In this sample, this clone turned up a few times. This chain uses TRBV7-9 with TRBJ2-2; D is unclear. Germline CDR1 reads SEHNR; CDR2 reads FQNEAQ (reference sequence). CDR3 length: 14 amino acids. The ends were cut back, 5 bases at V and 2 bases at J, with 9 bases in the middle. In nucleotides, the CDR3 is TGTGCCAGCAGCCCCGACACAAACACCGGGGAGCTGTTTTTT. This translates into CASSPDTNTGELFF. The complete variable domain, with remaining parts taken from reference TRBV7-9 and TRBJ2-2, reads DTGVSQNPRHKITKRGQNVTFRCDPISEHNRLYWYRQTLGQGPEFLTYFQNEAQLEKSRLLSDRFSAERPKGSFSTLEIQRTEQGDSAMYLCASSPDTNTGELFFGEGSRLTVL.

The chain carries TRBV29-1 and TRBJ1-3, with D unclear. Germline CDR1 is SQVTM and CDR2 is ANQGSEA. V shed 4 bases and J shed 4 bases, with 14 bases lying between them. The CDR3 is 14 amino acids. As DNA, the CDR3 is TGCAGCGTTGCTTATGCGATCGAAGGAAACACCATATATTTT. Translation gives CSVAYAIEGNTIYF.

The V call is TRBV19, the J call TRBJ1-2; TRBD1 matches 7 bases. This CDR3 has 15 amino acids. Germline loops: CDR1 LNHDA, CDR2 SQIVND (reference sequence). V lost 4 bases and J lost 0; bases outside the gene matches: 5. The CDR3 loop reads CASSSRTGTNYGYTF. The CDR3 coding sequence is TGTGCCAGTAGTAGCCGGACAGGCACTAACTATGGCTACACCTTC.

This clone came up once. The rearrangement joins TRBV6-1 to TRBJ2-1, with D possibly being TRBD1 (6 bases). The CDR3 length is 17 residues. Germline V CDR1 and CDR2: MNHNS, SASEGT. The germline V and J ends were trimmed by 2 bases and 2 bases, with 16 bases remaining between them. CDR3 nucleotide sequence: TGTGCCAGCAGTGAATCTTCGGGACATAGAACCTACAATGAGCAGTTCTTC. Encoded protein: CASSESSGHRTYNEQFF.

This clone was recorded at least ten times. The chain recombines TRBV3-1 (or the pseudogene TRBV3-2) with TRBJ1-2, with TRBD1 as a possible D gene (6 bases). Between the trimmed V and J ends, which lost 4 bases and 4 bases, there was a span of 10 bases. The CDR3 has 13 residues. Germline assignment: CDR1 LGHDT and CDR2 YNNKEL (reference sequence). The CDR3 sequence: CASSPLDSYGYTF. CDR3 nucleotides: TGTGCCAGCAGCCCCCTGGACAGCTATGGCTACACCTTC.